One sample yielded the 28 T cell receptor beta chains listed below, sequenced in a study of cytomegalovirus exposure and HLA in healthy donors. Vbeta (60) and Jbeta (13) primers were used in the PCR. Sequencing was performed with immunoSEQ multiplex PCR; in TCRdb, only in-frame clones are kept and a portion is missing. The table records 150,000 to 200,000 clones, around 78% of them present only once. The sequenced sample was PBMCs. These receptors came from a woman aged 40 to 49 in good health and CMV-seronegative.

The chain employs TRBV5-1 and TRBJ2-5; 10 bases align to TRBD1. V lost 6 bases to trimming and J lost 4 bases; unmatched junction nucleotides: 6. This CDR3 comprises 14 residues. Germline V gene data show CDR1 as SGHRS and CDR2 as YFSETQ. CDR3 loop: CASTRTGGLETQYF. CDR3 DNA sequence: TGCGCCAGCACCAGGACAGGGGGTTTAGAGACCCAGTACTTC.

This chain joins TRBV5-1 and TRBJ2-3, with 8 bases identical to TRBD2. This CDR3 spans 16 amino acids. CDR1 SGHRS and CDR2 YFSETQ come from the germline V gene. V lost 4 bases, J lost 2 bases, and 9 bases stayed unmatched. The chain's CDR3 is CASSKTGTRITDTQYF. The CDR3 bases are TGCGCCAGCAGCAAAACCGGGACTAGAATCACAGATACGCAGTATTTT.

This clone was picked up one time. The chain is built from TRBV6-6 and TRBJ1-2; weak D call: TRBD1 (6 bases). The germline V and J ends were trimmed by 5 bases and 8 bases, with 15 bases remaining between them. The CDR3 sequence is 13 residues long. CDR1 and CDR2 (germline): MNHNY, SVGAGI (reference sequence). The CDR3 spells CASSPINRVGYTF. CDR3 coding DNA: TGTGCCAGCAGTCCGATTAACAGGGTAGGCTACACCTTC.

The table lists this clone with a count of one. The V gene is TRBV9, the J gene TRBJ2-7; no clear D. The CDR3 length is 15 residues. The V gene lost 0 bases and the J gene lost 1 base, with 11 bases spanning the gap. Germline V gene sequence: CDR1 SGDLS, CDR2 YYNGEE. The DNA of the CDR3 is TGTGCCAGCAGCGTAGCTAAGAGCGAATCCTACGAGCAGTACTTC. Translation: CASSVAKSESYEQYF.

This chain uses TRBV7-9 with TRBJ1-6, with 9 bases identical to TRBD1. The CDR3 runs to 17 residues. V shed 4 bases, J shed 0 bases, and the junction held 4 bases outside the gene matches. Germline CDR1 is SEHNR and CDR2 is FQNEAQ (reference sequence). CDR3 region: CASSSTGGSSYNSPLHF. In DNA, the CDR3 is TGTGCCAGCAGCTCGACAGGGGGAAGCTCCTATAATTCACCCCTCCACTTT.

The chain uses TRBV9 and TRBJ2-3; D might be TRBD2 (6 bases). This CDR3 comprises 15 residues. Germline V lookup: CDR1 SGDLS, CDR2 YYNGEE. V dropped 2 bases and J dropped 4 bases, with 14 bases sitting between them. In DNA form, the CDR3 reads TGTGCCAGCAGCGTTACTAGCAACGTCGCAGATACGCAGTATTTT. This translates into CASSVTSNVADTQYF. Drawing the rest from reference TRBV9 and TRBJ2-3, the complete variable domain is DSGVTQTPKHLITATGQRVTLRCSPRSGDLSVYWYQQSLDQGLQFLIQYYNGEERAKGNILERFSAQQFPDLHSELNLSSLELGDSALYFCASSVTSNVADTQYFGPGTRLTVL.

V usage is TRBV5-8 and J usage is TRBJ2-7; no reliable D call. CDR3 length equals 14 residues. Deletions cut 5 bases from V and 0 bases from J, with 12 bases between. Germline V gene lookup returns CDR1 SGHTS and CDR2 YDEGEE. For the CDR3, the DNA is TGTGCCAGCAGTTTCGGTCCAAACTCCTACGAGCAGTACTTC. Its protein product is CASSFGPNSYEQYF.

The CDR3 is CASSLAGEYTEAFF. DNA for the CDR3: TGCGCCAGCAGCTTGGCTGGGGAGTACACTGAAGCTTTCTTT. The V and J genes are TRBV5-1 and TRBJ1-1; D is undetermined. The V and J ends lost 0 bases and 3 bases respectively, with 9 bases between them. Germline CDR1 SGHRS, CDR2 YFSETQ. This CDR3 region has 14 residues.

J is TRBJ1-2 and V is TRBV6-1; TRBD1 matches 7 bases. Per the germline V gene, CDR1 is MNHNS and CDR2 is SASEGT. V trimming: 6 bases; J trimming: 5 bases; junction bases outside the gene matches: 6. This CDR3 is 13 amino acids long. The CDR3 DNA reads as TGTGCCAGCAGCACAGGGGAGCTATATGGCTACACCTTC. Its translation is CASSTGELYGYTF.

The chain uses TRBV11-3 and TRBJ1-1; no reliable D call. Germline V lookup: CDR1 SGHNT, CDR2 YENEEA. The CDR3 has 13 amino acids. V dropped 1 base and J dropped 2 bases, with 5 bases sitting between them. CDR3 nucleotide sequence: TGTGCCAGCAGCTTAGCCCGTAACACTGAAGCTTTCTTT. It yields the protein CASSLARNTEAFF.

The chain carries TRBV5-1 and TRBJ1-1; D gene uncertain. Trimming took off 1 base at V and 4 bases at J, with 14 bases between the two ends. Germline CDR1 and CDR2: SGHRS and YFSETQ. The CDR3 spans 15 residues. CDR3 sequence reads: CASSLSSGGSTEAFF. CDR3 sequence (DNA): TGCGCCAGCAGCTTGTCATCAGGTGGGAGCACTGAAGCTTTCTTT.

The chain uses TRBV7-3 and TRBJ2-1, with a possible D match to TRBD2 (7 bases). The CDR3 runs 16 residues. CDR1 is SGHTA, CDR2 FQGTGA, per germline. V lost 0 bases and J 10 bases, leaving 19 bases between the germline ends. The CDR3 bases are TGTGCCAGCAGCTTAACGCTGGGGGGGCCCCGGGGGGAGCAGTTCTTC. Residues: CASSLTLGGPRGEQFF.

The V and J genes are TRBV2 and TRBJ2-3; 8 bases are a match to TRBD2. Germline-derived CDR1 and CDR2 are SNHLY and FYNNEI. The CDR3 covers 12 residues. For the CDR3, the DNA is TGTGGCGCGCGGGGGGGCACAGATACGCAGTATTTT. It yields the protein CGARGGTDTQYF.

CDR3 nucleotides: TGTGCCAGCAGTGAGTCCAGGGACAATGAGCAGTTCTTC. Encoded protein: CASSESRDNEQFF. The chain combines TRBV2 with TRBJ2-1; maybe TRBD1 (5 bases). Germline assignment: CDR1 SNHLY and CDR2 FYNNEI. The CDR3 covers 13 residues. V was shortened by 3 bases and J by 5 bases, with 8 bases between the two germline ends. Using reference TRBV2 and TRBJ2-1 for the parts outside the CDR3, the full variable domain is EPEVTQTPSHQVTQMGQEVILRCVPISNHLYFYWYRQILGQKVEFLVSFYNNEISEKSEIFDDQFSVERPDGSNFTLKIRSTKLEDSAMYFCASSESRDNEQFFGPGTRLTVL.

The chain has TRBV5-8 and TRBJ1-2; 9 positions agree with TRBD1. Germline V gene sequence: CDR1 SGHTS, CDR2 YDEGEE. Trimming removed 2 bases from V and 7 bases from J; junction bases left unmatched: 6. This CDR3 contains 14 residues. The CDR3 reads CASSLKQGAPGYTF. The CDR3 DNA is TGTGCCAGCAGCTTAAAACAGGGGGCGCCTGGCTACACCTTC.

The table lists this clone with a count of one. The chain combines TRBV19 with TRBJ2-3, with 10 bases identical to TRBD2. Germline assignment: CDR1 LNHDA and CDR2 SQIVND (reference sequence). V lost 5 bases and J lost 5; bases outside the gene matches: 10. The CDR3 has 16 amino acids. The CDR3 is CASSGRTSGLGDTQYF. The CDR3 nucleotides are TGTGCCAGTAGTGGGAGGACTAGCGGATTAGGAGATACGCAGTATTTT.

The CDR3 coding sequence is TGTGCCAGCAGCTCAACTGGGACTAGCGGGGGGCGTGAGCAGTTCTTC. It is translated as CASSSTGTSGGREQFF. J is TRBJ2-1 and V is TRBV9, with 15 bases identical to TRBD2. The germline gives CDR1 SGDLS, CDR2 YYNGEE. The junction had 8 bases not matched to a gene; V was cut back by 4 bases and J by 9 bases. The CDR3 has 16 residues.

The chain combines TRBV7-9 with TRBJ2-4, with 9 bases lining up with TRBD2. Germline CDR1 reads SEHNR; CDR2 reads FQNEAQ (reference sequence). V lost 4 bases, J lost 5 bases, and 3 bases stayed unmatched. The CDR3 extends over 14 amino acids. Here the CDR3 reads CASSSRTSENIQYF. DNA of the CDR3: TGTGCCAGCAGCTCTCGGACTAGCGAAAACATTCAGTACTTC. Variable domain in full (rest from reference TRBV7-9 and TRBJ2-4): DTGVSQNPRHKITKRGQNVTFRCDPISEHNRLYWYRQTLGQGPEFLTYFQNEAQLEKSRLLSDRFSAERPKGSFSTLEIQRTEQGDSAMYLCASSSRTSENIQYFGAGTRLSVL.

The chain recombines TRBV7-9 with TRBJ1-1; TRBD1 is a possible D gene (6 bases). This CDR3 has 15 residues. Germline loops: CDR1 SEHNR, CDR2 FQNEAQ (reference sequence). Trimming removed 1 base from V and 6 bases from J, with 15 bases in between. The CDR3: CASSLGAGVPAEAFF. The CDR3 coding sequence is TGTGCCAGCAGCTTAGGCGCAGGGGTCCCCGCTGAAGCTTTCTTT. The full variable domain, completed using reference TRBV7-9 and TRBJ1-1, is DTGVSQNPRHKITKRGQNVTFRCDPISEHNRLYWYRQTLGQGPEFLTYFQNEAQLEKSRLLSDRFSAERPKGSFSTLEIQRTEQGDSAMYLCASSLGAGVPAEAFFGQGTRLTVV.

This sequence joins TRBV29-1 and TRBJ2-1; D not resolved. The germline V and J ends were trimmed by 4 bases and 4 bases, with 20 bases remaining between them. Germline V gives CDR1 SQVTM, CDR2 ANQGSEA. The CDR3 contains 16 residues. CDR3 amino acids: CSVAPQPMRSYNEQFF. The CDR3 DNA sequence: TGCAGCGTTGCCCCCCAACCGATGCGGTCTTACAATGAGCAGTTCTTC.

This clone has more than one count but fewer than ten. The chain employs TRBV9 and TRBJ2-1; D is possibly TRBD1 (8 bases). The germline V and J ends were trimmed by 3 bases and 2 bases, with 15 bases remaining between them. This CDR3 has 16 amino acids. Per germline, CDR1 SGDLS and CDR2 YYNGEE. The CDR3 sequence is CASSGEQGGTYNEQFF. The DNA of the CDR3 is TGTGCCAGCAGCGGAGAACAGGGGGGGACCTACAATGAGCAGTTCTTC.

The chain is built from TRBV5-4 and TRBJ2-1; 10 bases align to TRBD2. Germline V gives CDR1 SGHNT, CDR2 YYREEE (reference sequence). CDR3 size: 15 residues. V lost 0 bases to trimming and J lost 10 bases; unmatched junction nucleotides: 7. The CDR3 region is CASSLAASGGGEQFF. The CDR3, as DNA: TGTGCCAGCAGCTTGGCGGCTAGCGGGGGAGGCGAGCAGTTCTTC.

The chain has TRBV7-9 and TRBJ2-3; 12 bases agree with TRBD2. The V gene's germline CDR1 is SEHNR and CDR2 FQNEAQ (reference sequence). V gave up 6 bases and J gave up 5 bases; unmatched junction bases: 6. The CDR3 loop spans 15 amino acids. The CDR3 DNA sequence: TGTGCCAGCAGGCTAGCGGGGGGGCCGTTAGATACGCAGTATTTT. It specifies CASRLAGGPLDTQYF.

The chain couples TRBV28 to TRBJ1-6; the match to TRBD1 covers 8 bases. The germline V gene encodes CDR1 MDHEN and CDR2 SYDVKM. The CDR3 runs to 16 residues. Germline trimming cut 6 bases from V and 8 bases from J; bases unmatched to any gene: 12. Written as DNA, the CDR3 is TGTGCCAGCAGCCAATGGACAGGGAACGGTCATTCACCCCTCCACTTT. Translated: CASSQWTGNGHSPLHF.

The chain employs TRBV5-1 and TRBJ2-1, with 9 bases identical to TRBD2. Germline V gene data show CDR1 as SGHRS and CDR2 as YFSETQ. Trimming removed 1 base from V and 4 bases from J; junction bases left unmatched: 6. The CDR3 covers 16 residues. In DNA, the CDR3 is TGCGCCAGCAGCTTGACTAGCGGGTCCCCATACAATGAGCAGTTCTTC. Translating gives CASSLTSGSPYNEQFF.

This clone was counted a few times. This chain connects TRBV2 to TRBJ1-4, with D possibly being TRBD1 (6 bases). The CDR3 runs to 13 residues. The V gene lost 7 bases and the J gene lost 10 bases, with 16 bases spanning the gap. Germline assignment: CDR1 SNHLY and CDR2 FYNNEI. The CDR3 spells CASTGTYLGKLFF. The CDR3 region has the DNA TGTGCCAGCACCGGGACATATCTGGGAAAACTGTTTTTT.

This clone was recorded only once. The rearrangement uses TRBV28 and TRBJ1-2; the match to TRBD1 covers 8 bases. Germline V gene data show CDR1 as MDHEN and CDR2 as SYDVKM. The CDR3 is made up of 13 amino acids. With 6 bases clipped from V and 2 bases from J, the junction kept 2 bases outside the gene matches. CDR3 sequence: CASRPGGNYGYTF. The CDR3 nucleotides are TGTGCCAGCAGGCCAGGGGGCAACTATGGCTACACCTTC.

J is TRBJ2-5 and V is TRBV10-3; unclear D gene. The DNA end lines up better with TRBJ2-7; the J call may be wrong. This CDR3 region has 12 residues. Germline V CDR1 and CDR2: ENHRY, SYGVKD. The CDR3 here is CAISDGSYEQYF. DNA of the CDR3: TGTGCCATCAGTGACGGGTCCTACGAGCAGTACTTC.